These 20 T cell receptor beta chains share one sample of origin, sequenced in a study of blood T cell repertoires in COVID-19. Generated by immunoSEQ multiplex PCR, the TCRdb table keeps only in-frame clones and is missing some. The sample includes 250,000 to 350,000 clones, under 90% of them seen just once. The sequencing input was PBMCs or T cells enriched from blood (not recorded which). These receptors came from a woman aged 18-30 years who had recovered from COVID-19.

The chain couples TRBV12-1 to TRBJ2-3; TRBD1, the D gene given by the table, was not confirmed from the DNA. TRBV12-1 is a documented pseudogene. CDR3 length equals 16 residues. The CDR3 region has the DNA TGTGCCAGCAGCGACCGGGGGACAGGGAGCACAGATACGCAGTATTTT. Protein product: CASSDRGTGSTDTQYF.

The CDR3 nucleotides read TGTGCCTGGACTAGCGGGGGGGCCGACAATGAGCAGTTCTTC. Translation: CAWTSGGADNEQFF. V is TRBV30 and J is TRBJ2-1; TRBD2 matches 12 bases. Germline-derived CDR1 and CDR2 are GTSNPN and SVGIG (reference sequence). Unmatched junction bases numbered 3, after V lost 4 bases and J lost 5 bases. This CDR3 comprises 14 residues.

The chain recombines TRBV28 with TRBJ2-3; possibly TRBD1 for D (6 bases). Germline CDR1 and CDR2: MDHEN and SYDVKM. The ends were cut back, 3 bases at V and 6 bases at J, with 16 bases in the middle. The CDR3 length is 15 residues. CDR3 in DNA: TGTGCCAGCAGTTTTGGGGGCTCGATGGGGGATACGCAGTATTTT. This encodes CASSFGGSMGDTQYF.

The V call is TRBV6-5, the J call TRBJ2-7; maybe TRBD2 (6 bases). The V end was cut by 6 bases, the J end by 3 bases, with 18 bases between. The CDR3 runs to 15 residues. Germline V lookup: CDR1 MNHEY, CDR2 SVGAGI. The CDR3 DNA is TGTGCCAGCAGCCTGGCGGGGTGGTCCTACTACGAGCAGTACTTC. Protein product: CASSLAGWSYYEQYF.

J is TRBJ2-1 and V is TRBV27; 9 bases are a match to TRBD2. The CDR3 has 15 amino acids. Germline V gene sequence: CDR1 MNHEY, CDR2 SMNVEV (reference sequence). The V segment lost 4 bases and the J segment 3 bases; nucleotides outside the gene matches: 4. CDR3 nucleotides: TGTGCCAGCAGTTCGACTAGCGGTCTCTACAATGAGCAGTTCTTC. It is translated as CASSSTSGLYNEQFF.

The J gene is TRBJ1-2, the V gene TRBV27; D is ambiguous. Germline V gives CDR1 MNHEY, CDR2 SMNVEV (reference sequence). V gave up 5 bases and J gave up 1 base, with 11 bases separating them. This CDR3 has 14 amino acids. CDR3 residues: CASSPLSGNYGYTF. In DNA form, the CDR3 reads TGTGCCAGCAGTCCCCTGAGCGGTAACTATGGCTACACCTTC.

The J gene is TRBJ2-1, the V gene TRBV4-2, with TRBD2 matching 9 bases. Germline-derived CDR1 and CDR2 are LGHNA and YNFKEQ. Trimming took 0 bases from V and 7 from J; bases not matched to a gene: 4. CDR3 length equals 15 residues. CDR3 sequence reads: CASSQEAGLANEQFF. CDR3 coding DNA: TGTGCCAGCAGCCAAGAAGCCGGACTAGCGAATGAGCAGTTCTTC.

A note on this clone: Other DNA sequences within the sample encode an identical CDR3. The chain has TRBV3-1 (or the pseudogene TRBV3-2) and TRBJ2-2; D gene uncertain. The CDR3 spans 14 residues. Trimming shortened V by 0 bases and J by 1 base, and 3 bases separated the two germline ends. The germline CDR1 and CDR2 sequences are LGHDT and YNNKEL (reference sequence). CDR3 sequence (DNA): TGTGCCAGCAGCCAAGATATGAACACCGGGGAGCTGTTTTTT. Residues: CASSQDMNTGELFF.

The chain recombines TRBV21-1 with TRBJ2-2; the D call in the table, TRBD2, was not verified against the DNA. TRBV21-1 is labeled a pseudogene. The CDR3 extends over 17 amino acids. The CDR3: CASSKGTISWNTGELFF. Here the CDR3 DNA reads TGTGCCAGCAGCAAAGGAACTATCAGTTGGAACACCGGGGAGCTGTTTTTT.

CDR3 nucleotides: TGTGCCAGCAGTTTCTGGCCCAAAGAAGGCTACACCTTC. This sequence encodes CASSFWPKEGYTF. The chain joins TRBV12-3 or TRBV12-4 to TRBJ1-2; D ambiguous. Trimming removed 3 bases at V and 8 bases at J, with 13 bases between. The CDR3 sequence is 13 residues long.

The V gene is TRBV19, the J gene TRBJ1-2; TRBD1 might be the D (6 bases). This CDR3 region has 12 residues. V was pared by 3 bases and J by 5 bases, with 7 bases between. Germline loops: CDR1 LNHDA, CDR2 SQIVND (reference sequence). CDR3 sequence reads: CASSMQGYGYTF. The CDR3 nucleotides are TGTGCCAGTAGTATGCAGGGGTATGGCTACACCTTC. The full variable domain, rest sourced from reference TRBV19 and TRBJ1-2, is DGGITQSPKYLFRKEGQNVTLSCEQNLNHDAMYWYRQDPGQGLRLIYYSQIVNDFQKGDIAEGYSVSREKKESFPLTVTSAQKNPTAFYLCASSMQGYGYTFGSGTRLTVV.

The gene calls are TRBV7-9 and TRBJ1-1; TRBD1 aligns across 11 bases. From germline, CDR1 is SEHNR and CDR2 FQNEAQ (reference sequence). The CDR3 is 15 amino acids. The V segment lost 5 bases and the J segment 4 bases; nucleotides outside the gene matches: 6. The CDR3 DNA reads TGTGCCAGCAGCCCCCGGACAGGGGGCTTCACTGAAGCTTTCTTT. Amino acid sequence: CASSPRTGGFTEAFF.

This clone was observed a handful of times. The chain combines TRBV4-1 with TRBJ1-6; weak D call: TRBD1 (6 bases). The germline V gene has CDR1 MGHRA and CDR2 YSYEKL. Between the trimmed V and J ends, which lost 1 base and 5 bases, there was a span of 9 bases. This CDR3 contains 15 residues. The CDR3: CASSQGTANNSPLHF. In DNA, the CDR3 is TGCGCCAGCAGCCAAGGGACAGCCAATAATTCACCCCTCCACTTT.

This rearrangement joins TRBV6-5 to TRBJ1-3; TRBD1 might be the D (6 bases). From germline, CDR1 is MNHEY and CDR2 SVGAGI. The length of the CDR3 is 15 residues. The V and J ends lost 5 bases and 0 bases respectively, with 11 bases between them. As DNA, the CDR3 is TGTGCCAGCAGTCCACAGGGACCCTCTGGAAACACCATATATTTT. This codes for CASSPQGPSGNTIYF.

The chain recombines TRBV27 with TRBJ2-7, with D perhaps matching TRBD1 (5 bases). The germline CDR1 and CDR2 sequences are MNHEY and SMNVEV (reference sequence). The V end lost 2 bases, the J end lost 5 bases, and 10 bases lay between the germline ends. The CDR3 has 13 residues. CDR3 region: CASSLSRGHEQYF. The CDR3 DNA reads as TGTGCCAGCAGTTTAAGTAGGGGCCACGAGCAGTACTTC.

The genes are TRBV4-1 and TRBJ1-2, with 9 bases matching TRBD1. With 1 base clipped from V and 6 bases from J, the junction kept 6 bases outside the gene matches. The CDR3 loop spans 15 amino acids. Germline V CDR1 and CDR2: MGHRA, YSYEKL. The CDR3 loop reads CASSQVYGTGNGYTF. CDR3 sequence (DNA): TGCGCCAGCAGCCAAGTGTATGGGACAGGGAATGGCTACACCTTC.

The chain has TRBV6-5 and TRBJ1-1; no definite D call. Germline V gene sequence: CDR1 MNHEY, CDR2 SVGAGI. CDR3 length equals 12 residues. Trimming took 6 bases from V and 5 from J, leaving 10 bases between them. CDR3 sequence: CASSRSGTEAFF. In nucleotides, the CDR3 is TGTGCCAGCAGCAGAAGCGGGACTGAAGCTTTCTTT.

This clone was observed a handful of times. The chain uses TRBV4-2 and TRBJ1-3; 8 bases are shared with TRBD1. The CDR3 length is 15 residues. Germline trimming cut 4 bases from V and 4 bases from J; bases unmatched to any gene: 6. Germline V lookup: CDR1 LGHNA, CDR2 YNFKEQ. CDR3 coding DNA: TGTGCCAGCAGCCCCCAGACAGGGGAGGGAAACACCATATATTTT. Protein sequence: CASSPQTGEGNTIYF.

The gene calls are TRBV6-5 and TRBJ2-5; weak D call: TRBD2 (6 bases). The CDR3 contains 14 residues. CDR1 is MNHEY, CDR2 SVGAGI, per germline. Trimming pared 0 bases from V and 7 bases from J, leaving 12 bases between. The chain's CDR3 is CASSYSGTPTTQYF. CDR3 coding DNA: TGTGCCAGCAGTTACTCGGGGACTCCCACGACCCAGTACTTC.

This clone was recorded only once. The V and J genes are TRBV27 and TRBJ2-1, with 8 nucleotides matching TRBD1. The CDR3 totals 15 residues. From germline, CDR1 is MNHEY and CDR2 SMNVEV (reference sequence). V shed 2 bases and J 3 bases; nucleotides not matched to a gene: 3. The CDR3 nucleotides read TGTGCCAGCAGTTTAGACAGGGGAATCTACAATGAGCAGTTCTTC. Protein: CASSLDRGIYNEQFF.